The TCR beta chain under discussion was sequenced for a study of blood T cell repertoires in COVID-19. Study-level information: Acute-phase and convalescent COVID-19 samples originated in the United States, Italy and Spain. PBMCs, B-cell-depleted T cells, or T cells provided the cDNA or gDNA that made up the material.

This clone was found once. Original methodology: From reference gene primer amplification, estimates of nucleated cell counts were derived. Libraries were prepared by immunoSEQ multiplex PCR; TCRdb keeps only in-frame clonotypes and omits some of them. D and trimming were read from the DNA, whereas the V and J calls and clone size are those reported in that table. Of 160,000 or so clones listed, about 87% were seen once; the top ten hold around 1.4%. From germline, CDR1 is LNHDA and CDR2 SQIVND (reference sequence). CDR3 size: 16 residues. The ends lost 4 bases at V and 7 bases at J; junction bases unmatched: 9.

The rearrangement links TRBV19 to TRBJ1-6; 8 bases are a match to TRBD1. Material for sequencing was peripheral blood. The receptor was isolated from a woman aged 50 to 60 with acute or convalescent COVID-19. The CDR3 region is CASSSLDRGENSPLHF. Written as DNA, the CDR3 is TGTGCCAGTAGTAGTCTTGACAGGGGAGAGAATTCACCCCTCCACTTT.